The 7 T cell receptor beta chains in this list originate from one sample, sequenced in a study of cytomegalovirus exposure and HLA in healthy donors. The PCR employed 60 Vbeta primers together with 13 Jbeta primers. The repertoire was sequenced with immunoSEQ multiplex PCR; TCRdb's copy has only in-frame clones and lacks some. The sample records about 170,000 clones, around 76% being singletons. Sequenced material: PBMCs. Receptor source: a woman in her twenties or thirties in good health and CMV-seropositive.

The chain joins TRBV9 to TRBJ1-6; D is undetermined. Germline CDR1 and CDR2: SGDLS and YYNGEE. Trimming stripped 1 base from V and 8 bases from J, with 13 bases between. The CDR3 is 15 residues long. CDR3 in amino acids: CASSVQPGKDSPLHF. The CDR3 DNA is TGTGCCAGCAGCGTACAGCCGGGGAAAGATTCACCCCTCCACTTT.

CDR3 nucleotides: TGTGCCGTCCAACAGGGGGACGCTAATGAAAAACTGTTTTTT. This encodes CAVQQGDANEKLFF. V gene TRBV2 combines with J gene TRBJ1-4; 8 bases agree with TRBD1. The CDR3 sequence is 14 residues long. V gave up 11 bases and J gave up 3 bases; unmatched junction bases: 8. Germline CDR1 reads SNHLY; CDR2 reads FYNNEI.

V usage is TRBV5-4 and J usage is TRBJ1-2; 7 bases are shared with TRBD1. V shed 4 bases, J shed 0 bases, and the junction held 6 bases outside the gene matches. Germline V gene data show CDR1 as SGHNT and CDR2 as YYREEE (reference sequence). The CDR3 totals 15 residues. The CDR3 nucleotides are TGTGCCAGCAGCCGACAGGGCCAGACTAACTATGGCTACACCTTC. Its protein product is CASSRQGQTNYGYTF.

This clone was found once. The rearrangement links TRBV19 to TRBJ1-1, with D possibly being TRBD1 (6 bases). Germline CDR1 LNHDA, CDR2 SQIVND (reference sequence). With 4 bases removed from V and 4 bases from J, the gap between germline ends came to 25 bases. CDR3 size: 18 residues. The CDR3 bases are TGTGCCAGTAGTACCCCCGGGGCACAGGGCGGGTCGGGCACTGAAGCTTTCTTT. Translated: CASSTPGAQGGSGTEAFF. The whole variable domain, remainder taken from reference TRBV19 and TRBJ1-1, is DGGITQSPKYLFRKEGQNVTLSCEQNLNHDAMYWYRQDPGQGLRLIYYSQIVNDFQKGDIAEGYSVSREKKESFPLTVTSAQKNPTAFYLCASSTPGAQGGSGTEAFFGQGTRLTVV.

The chain carries TRBV6-5 and TRBJ1-4; TRBD1 matches 8 bases. Germline V gene lookup returns CDR1 MNHEY and CDR2 SVGAGI. V was clipped by 6 bases and J by 6 bases; unmatched bases: 6. The CDR3 contains 14 residues. CDR3 protein: CASRRQGSDEKLFF. Written as DNA, the CDR3 is TGTGCCAGCAGGCGACAGGGGAGTGATGAAAAACTGTTTTTT.

Regarding this clone: The junction departs from germline at one end; a sequencing error may be responsible. The rearrangement links TRBV7-9 to TRBJ1-3, with D tentatively TRBD1 (5 bases). CDR3 size: 15 residues. The germline gives CDR1 SEHNR, CDR2 FQNEAQ (reference sequence). The CDR3 region is CSSSPGGVSGNTIYF. The DNA of the CDR3 is TGTTCCAGCAGCCCCGGGGGGGTCTCTGGAAACACCATATATTTT.

V and J are TRBV13 and TRBJ2-1, with D tentatively TRBD2 (6 bases). Germline V gene lookup returns CDR1 PRHDT and CDR2 FYEKMQ (reference sequence). V dropped 5 bases and J dropped 8 bases, with 19 bases sitting between them. The CDR3 covers 15 residues. CDR3 protein: CASSPGTPRRHEQFF. The CDR3 nucleotides read TGTGCCAGCAGCCCCGGGACTCCCCGGCGGCATGAGCAGTTCTTC.